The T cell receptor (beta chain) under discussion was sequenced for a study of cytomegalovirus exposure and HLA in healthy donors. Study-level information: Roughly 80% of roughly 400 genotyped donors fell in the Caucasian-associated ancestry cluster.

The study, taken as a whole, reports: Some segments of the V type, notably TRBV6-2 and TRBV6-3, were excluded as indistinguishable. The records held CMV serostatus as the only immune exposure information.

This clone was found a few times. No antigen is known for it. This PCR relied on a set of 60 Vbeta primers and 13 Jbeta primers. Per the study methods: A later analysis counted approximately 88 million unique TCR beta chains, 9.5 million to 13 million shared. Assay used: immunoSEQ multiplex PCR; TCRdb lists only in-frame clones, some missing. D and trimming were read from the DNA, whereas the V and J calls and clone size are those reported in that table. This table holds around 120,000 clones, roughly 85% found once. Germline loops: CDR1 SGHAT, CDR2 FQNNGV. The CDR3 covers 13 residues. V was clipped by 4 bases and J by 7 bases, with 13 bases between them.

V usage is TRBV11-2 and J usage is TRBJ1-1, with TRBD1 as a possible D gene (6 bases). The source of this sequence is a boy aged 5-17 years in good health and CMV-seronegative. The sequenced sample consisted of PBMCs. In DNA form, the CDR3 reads TGTGCCAGCAGCTCTAGGACAGACCGTGAAGCTTTCTTT. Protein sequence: CASSSRTDREAFF.